Below, 26 T cell receptor beta chains from the same sample are listed, as sequenced in a study of identical twins. One entry per CDR3 protein, called by TCRdb with MiXCR from the 5' RACE reads. The top ten clones hold roughly 0.3% of a sample with 1.5 million or so distinct CDR3 sequences, roughly 35% of them seen once. Material for sequencing was cord blood. The source of these receptors is a newborn girl in good health.

This clonotype occurred a few times. This chain joins TRBV12-3 or TRBV12-4 and TRBJ1-5, with TRBD1 matching over 8 bases. V trimming: 6 bases; J trimming: 10 bases; junction bases outside the gene matches: 11. The CDR3 spans 14 residues. The CDR3 region is CASRSGQGANPQHF. DNA for the CDR3: TGTGCCAGCAGGTCGGGGCAGGGGGCTAATCCCCAGCATTTT.

In its sample, this clonotype was seen a few times. V is TRBV20-1 and J is TRBJ2-7; D is possibly TRBD1 (6 bases). V was shortened by 5 bases and J by 3 bases, with 17 bases between the two germline ends. The V gene's germline CDR1 is DFQATT and CDR2 SNEGSKA (reference sequence). The length of the CDR3 is 14 residues. The DNA for the CDR3 is TGCAGTGCTTCACGCAGGGGATTTATCTACGAGCAGTACTTC. Amino acids: CSASRRGFIYEQYF.

CDR3 sequence: CASSRGQSSYNSPLHF. The DNA for the CDR3 is TGTGCCAGCAGCCGTGGACAGAGCTCCTATAATTCACCCCTCCACTTT. This rearrangement joins TRBV28 to TRBJ1-6, with D possibly matching TRBD1 (6 bases). Germline assignment: CDR1 MDHEN and CDR2 SYDVKM. The ends were cut back, 6 bases at V and 0 bases at J, with 12 bases in the middle. This CDR3 is built from 16 residues.

In this sample, this clonotype turned up a few times. The gene calls are TRBV20-1 and TRBJ2-1; the D gene is possibly TRBD2 (6 bases). Per germline, CDR1 DFQATT and CDR2 SNEGSKA (reference sequence). The CDR3 spans 13 residues. V was trimmed by 4 bases and J by 9 bases, leaving 16 bases between them. The CDR3 reads CSATSGSKGEQFF. The CDR3, as DNA: TGCAGTGCTACCAGCGGGTCAAAGGGTGAGCAGTTCTTC.

The V gene is TRBV11-1, the J gene TRBJ1-4; D is uncertain. CDR1 and CDR2 from the germline V gene are SGHAT and FQDESV (reference sequence). This CDR3 contains 17 residues. V was trimmed by 2 bases and J by 8 bases, leaving 21 bases between them. CDR3 nucleotide sequence: TGTGCCAGCAGCTTAAACCGCAACGGGAGTCGGGAGGAAAAACTGTTTTTT. Translated: CASSLNRNGSREEKLFF.

V gene TRBV24-1 combines with J gene TRBJ2-5; TRBD2 is a possible D gene (5 bases). CDR1 and CDR2 from the germline V gene are KGHDR and SFDVKD. V was trimmed by 1 base and J by 4 bases, leaving 9 bases between them. The CDR3 has 14 amino acids. CDR3 residues: CATSDFPAGETQYF. CDR3 nucleotides: TGTGCCACCAGTGATTTCCCTGCGGGAGAGACCCAGTACTTC.

The chain employs TRBV7-2 and TRBJ1-1, with 7 bases lining up with TRBD1. Germline trimming cut 7 bases from V and 0 bases from J; bases unmatched to any gene: 17. Germline V gene sequence: CDR1 SGHTA, CDR2 FQGNSA. The CDR3 contains 18 residues. CDR3 sequence reads: CASIQGPKTGRMNTEAFF. The CDR3 DNA is TGTGCCAGCATCCAGGGCCCAAAGACAGGGCGAATGAACACTGAAGCTTTCTTT.

Notes on this clonotype: This may be a read error, as it is one base from a much larger clone. J is TRBJ2-3 and V is TRBV2, with 7 bases identical to TRBD2. The CDR3 has 13 residues. J gave up 5 bases and V 8 bases, and 7 bases lay outside the gene matches. The germline V gene has CDR1 SNHLY and CDR2 FYNNEI. The CDR3 region is CASLLGGIDTQYF. CDR3 nucleotides: TGTGCCAGCTTATTGGGGGGGATAGATACGCAGTATTTT.

The sample holds a few counts of this clonotype. V is TRBV27 and J is TRBJ1-2, with 9 bases lining up with TRBD1. Germline loops: CDR1 MNHEY, CDR2 SMNVEV (reference sequence). This CDR3 is 17 amino acids long. J lost 7 bases, V lost 2 bases, and 14 bases had no gene match. The CDR3 sequence: CASSLLTGTGMISGYTF. CDR3 coding DNA: TGTGCCAGCAGTTTACTCACCGGGACAGGGATGATAAGTGGCTACACCTTC.

This chain links TRBV3-1 with TRBJ2-3; D may be TRBD1 or TRBD2 (5 bases each). The CDR3 is 16 amino acids. V dropped 1 base and J dropped 1 base, with 12 bases sitting between them. The V gene's germline CDR1 is LGHDT and CDR2 YNNKEL (reference sequence). CDR3 loop: CASSQVSGRGTDTQYF. The CDR3 region has the DNA TGTGCCAGCAGCCAAGTTTCGGGACGGGGCACAGATACGCAGTATTTT.

The genes are TRBV19 and TRBJ2-1; 8 bases agree with TRBD1. The junction had 11 bases not matched to a gene; V was cut back by 5 bases and J by 8 bases. Germline assignment: CDR1 LNHDA and CDR2 SQIVND (reference sequence). The CDR3 runs 15 residues. CDR3 nucleotide sequence: TGTGCCAGTAGTTCTGGACAGGGACTGGTGGATGAGCAGTTCTTC. It yields the protein CASSSGQGLVDEQFF.

This clonotype was seen a few times. The chain combines TRBV5-1 with TRBJ2-1; D remains unclear. Germline loops: CDR1 SGHRS, CDR2 YFSETQ. The CDR3 covers 14 residues. V was clipped by 1 base and J by 4 bases, with 9 bases between them. The CDR3 DNA follows: TGCGCCAGCAGCTTGTTGTCAGTGTACAATGAGCAGTTCTTC. This sequence encodes CASSLLSVYNEQFF.

V and J are TRBV27 and TRBJ2-2; the match to TRBD1 covers 7 bases. CDR3 length: 16 amino acids. In germline, CDR1 is MNHEY, CDR2 SMNVEV (reference sequence). The V and J ends lost 6 bases and 5 bases, in that order; junction bases with no gene match: 12. In DNA, the CDR3 is TGTGCCAGCAGAGGTGTGAGGGGGCGATGGACCGGGGAGCTGTTTTTT. It encodes CASRGVRGRWTGELFF.

The rearrangement links TRBV11-2 to TRBJ2-1; 12 nucleotides match TRBD2. CDR3 length: 18 residues. Germline assignment: CDR1 SGHAT and CDR2 FQNNGV. The junction had 9 bases not matched to a gene; V was cut back by 6 bases and J by 0 bases. The CDR3 DNA reads as TGTGCCAGCAGACAACTAGCGGGGGGCTCAAGCTCCTACAATGAGCAGTTCTTC. Translation gives CASRQLAGGSSSYNEQFF.

This clonotype has just a few counts. The genes are TRBV28 and TRBJ2-3; D call uncertain. CDR3 length: 12 amino acids. Per germline, CDR1 MDHEN and CDR2 SYDVKM. V dropped 7 bases and J dropped 0 bases, with 5 bases sitting between them. The CDR3, as DNA: TGTGCCAGCATGAGTAGCACAGATACGCAGTATTTT. As protein: CASMSSTDTQYF.

This clonotype was seen more than once but under ten times. This chain connects TRBV28 to TRBJ2-7; 9 nucleotides align to TRBD1. Unmatched junction bases numbered 10, after V lost 6 bases and J lost 1 base. Germline assignment: CDR1 MDHEN and CDR2 SYDVKM. The CDR3 sequence is 16 residues long. CDR3 sequence reads: CASRSPDGTGSYEQYF. In DNA form, the CDR3 reads TGTGCCAGCAGATCCCCCGACGGGACAGGGTCCTACGAGCAGTACTTC.

The chain is built from TRBV6-1 and TRBJ2-1; D remains ambiguous. CDR1 is MNHNS, CDR2 SASEGT, per germline. The V gene lost 0 bases and the J gene lost 4 bases, with 7 bases spanning the gap. This CDR3 is 14 amino acids long. The CDR3 is CASSEASLYNEQFF. The CDR3 coding sequence is TGTGCCAGCAGTGAAGCGTCTTTGTACAATGAGCAGTTCTTC.

The V gene is TRBV7-2, the J gene TRBJ1-1, with a possible D match to TRBD1 (5 bases). Trimming left V 2 bases short and J 3 bases short, with 13 bases between. The CDR3 covers 15 residues. The germline V gene encodes CDR1 SGHTA and CDR2 FQGNSA. The CDR3 here is CASSLPTGWYTEAFF. The CDR3 DNA sequence: TGTGCCAGCAGCTTACCAACAGGATGGTACACTGAAGCTTTCTTT.

The genes are TRBV12-3 or TRBV12-4 and TRBJ2-2; 8 positions match TRBD2. This CDR3 has 16 amino acids. The ends lost 5 bases at V and 6 bases at J; junction bases unmatched: 11. Here the CDR3 reads CASSPPGGIFAGELFF. The CDR3 nucleotides read TGTGCCAGCAGTCCCCCGGGGGGGATTTTTGCCGGGGAGCTGTTTTTT.

The chain links TRBV29-1 to TRBJ2-2, with D uncertain. Trimming left V 7 bases short and J 0 bases short, with 6 bases between. The length of the CDR3 is 12 residues. Germline assignment: CDR1 SQVTM and CDR2 ANQGSEA. The CDR3 DNA follows: TGCAGCGCCTACACGAACACCGGGGAGCTGTTTTTT. This gives the protein CSAYTNTGELFF.

This clonotype was seen only a few times. The genes are TRBV3-1 and TRBJ1-5, with unresolved D. Trimming took 0 bases from V and 4 from J, leaving 7 bases between them. Germline V gives CDR1 LGHDT, CDR2 YNNKEL (reference sequence). The CDR3 runs 14 residues. This CDR3 is CASSQEVTNQPQHF. Here the CDR3 DNA reads TGTGCCAGCAGCCAAGAGGTAACAAATCAGCCCCAGCATTTT.

This clonotype was found a few times. The rearrangement links TRBV28 to TRBJ2-5; the match to TRBD2 covers 7 bases. V lost 4 bases to trimming and J lost 4 bases; unmatched junction nucleotides: 12. The CDR3 totals 16 residues. The germline V gene has CDR1 MDHEN and CDR2 SYDVKM. The DNA for the CDR3 is TGTGCCAGCAGTTGGCCCGCCCTAGCGGATGGAGAGACCCAGTACTTC. Protein sequence: CASSWPALADGETQYF. Filled out from reference TRBV28 and TRBJ2-5, the complete variable domain reads DVKVTQSSRYLVKRTGEKVFLECVQDMDHENMFWYRQDPGLGLRLIYFSYDVKMKEKGDIPEGYSVSREKKERFSLILESASTNQTSMYLCASSWPALADGETQYFGPGTRLLVL.

This clonotype was observed a handful of times. This chain joins TRBV12-3 or TRBV12-4 and TRBJ2-7, with 12 bases fitting TRBD2. V was pared by 0 bases and J by 6 bases, with 3 bases of the junction left unmatched. The CDR3 loop spans 15 amino acids. The CDR3 DNA sequence: TGTGCCAGCAGTTTAGCTTCACTAGCGGGGGGCGAGCAGTACTTC. Its protein product is CASSLASLAGGEQYF.

The genes are TRBV29-1 and TRBJ2-7, with 8 bases matching TRBD2. V lost 6 bases, J lost 1 base, and 8 bases stayed unmatched. This CDR3 contains 14 residues. CDR1 and CDR2 (germline): SQVTM, ANQGSEA. The CDR3: CSVRLSGKSYEQYF. The CDR3 DNA follows: TGCAGCGTGCGACTTAGCGGGAAATCCTACGAGCAGTACTTC.

This clonotype was picked up many times. This sequence joins TRBV4-2 and TRBJ2-7, with D perhaps matching TRBD1 or TRBD2 (5 bases each). The CDR3 is made up of 16 amino acids. V lost 0 bases, J lost 3 bases, and 15 bases lay in between. Germline V gene data show CDR1 as LGHNA and CDR2 as YNFKEQ. CDR3 amino acids: CASSQEGQDSIYEQYF. The DNA of the CDR3 is TGTGCCAGCAGCCAAGAGGGGCAGGACTCTATCTACGAGCAGTACTTC.

In the case of this clonotype: One junction end disagrees with the germline gene, perhaps due to a read error. V usage is TRBV12-3 or TRBV12-4 and J usage is TRBJ2-1, with TRBD2 matching 7 bases. The CDR3 loop spans 15 amino acids. CDR3: CVSSSSGTTYNEQFF. The CDR3 bases are TGTGTCAGCAGTTCCTCCGGGACTACTTACAATGAGCAGTTCTTC.